Sequencing of this T cell receptor beta chain was carried out in a study of OX40 agonist ivuxolimab in advanced cancers. Findings and caveats of the study: Dosing at 0.1 to 3.0 mg/kg was accompanied by clonal expansion of CD4+ and CD8+ blood T cells by week 6. Some of the lowest clonal expansion was seen in partial responders at 0.1-3.0 mg/kg.

CDR3 length: 11 amino acids. Germline V gene lookup returns CDR1 DFQATT and CDR2 SNEGSKA (reference sequence). Trimming stripped 6 bases from V and 4 bases from J, with 7 bases between. Using immunoSEQ multiplex PCR, the repertoire was profiled, and TCRdb retains in-frame clones only, with some absent. Of about 59,000 clones listed, 70% to 90% were seen once; the top ten hold 0.76%. About this clone itself: The antigen remains unidentified.

The receptor was isolated from an adult with an advanced solid tumor such as melanoma, head and neck, liver or kidney cancer. This sequence joins TRBV20-1 and TRBJ2-1; no firm D call. Sequenced here: CD4+ or CD8+ T cells sorted from blood, sampled in a trial of the OX40 agonist ivuxolimab. The CDR3 sequence: CSAGPYNEQFF. CDR3 DNA: TGCAGTGCAGGACCTTACAATGAGCAGTTCTTC.